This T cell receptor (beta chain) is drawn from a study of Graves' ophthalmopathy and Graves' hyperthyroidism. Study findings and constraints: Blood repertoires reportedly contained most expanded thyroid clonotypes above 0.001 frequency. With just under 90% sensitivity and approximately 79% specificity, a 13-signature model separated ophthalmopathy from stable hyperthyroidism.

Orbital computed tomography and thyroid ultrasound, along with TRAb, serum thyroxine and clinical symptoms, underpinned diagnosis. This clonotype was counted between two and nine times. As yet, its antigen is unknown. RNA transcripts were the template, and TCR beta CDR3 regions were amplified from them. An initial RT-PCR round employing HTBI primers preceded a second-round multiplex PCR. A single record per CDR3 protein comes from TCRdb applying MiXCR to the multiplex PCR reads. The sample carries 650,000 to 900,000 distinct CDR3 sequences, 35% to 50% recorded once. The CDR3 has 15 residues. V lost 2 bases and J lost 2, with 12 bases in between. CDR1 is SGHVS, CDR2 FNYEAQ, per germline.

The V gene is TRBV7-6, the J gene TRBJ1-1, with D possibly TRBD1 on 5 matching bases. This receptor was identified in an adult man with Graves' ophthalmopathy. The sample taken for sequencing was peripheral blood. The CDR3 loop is CASSLPGDRNTEAFF. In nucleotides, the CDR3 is TGTGCCAGCAGCTTACCCGGAGACAGAAACACTGAAGCTTTCTTT.